Each of the 32 T cell receptor beta chains below was sequenced from the same sample in a study of breast tumors, draining lymph nodes, adjacent tissues. TCRdb independently ran MiXCR on the multiplex PCR reads; one entry per CDR3 protein. The repertoire includes 200,000 to 250,000 distinct CDR3 sequences, nearly 35% of them detected once, and approximately 3.5% sits in the top ten. The lymph nodes were axillary draining lymph nodes from breast cancer patients. Sequenced sample: axillary lymph node tissue. All receptors come from a female donor with breast cancer. Some clones in this sample may be carry-over from other donors' samples.

V usage is TRBV6-2 or TRBV6-3 and J usage is TRBJ2-1; TRBD2 agrees at 11 bases. The CDR3 loop spans 17 amino acids. J lost 2 bases, V lost 3 bases, and 6 bases had no gene match. The germline gives CDR1 MNHEY, CDR2 SVGEGT. The CDR3, as DNA: TGTGCCAGCAGTTATGGGGGGACTAGCGGTCCCTACAATGAGCAGTTCTTC. This codes for CASSYGGTSGPYNEQFF.

Many counts were recorded for this clonotype. This chain links TRBV24-1 with TRBJ2-1, with D perhaps matching TRBD1 or TRBD2 (5 bases each). Trimming removed 2 bases from V and 6 bases from J, with 19 bases in between. The CDR3 contains 17 residues. Looked up from germline, CDR1 is KGHDR and CDR2 is SFDVKD. The CDR3 spells CATSDSELGDLGNEQFF. The DNA of the CDR3 is TGTGCCACCAGTGATTCAGAACTGGGGGACCTGGGCAATGAGCAGTTCTTC.

Ten or more counts support this clonotype. The chain links TRBV20-1 to TRBJ2-5; D might be TRBD1 or TRBD2, each matching 5 bases. Trimming left V 6 bases short and J 1 base short, with 12 bases between. Per the germline V gene, CDR1 is DFQATT and CDR2 is SNEGSKA (reference sequence). The CDR3 is made up of 13 amino acids. The CDR3 loop reads CSAGTYTQETQYF. The DNA of the CDR3 is TGCAGTGCCGGGACCTACACCCAAGAGACCCAGTACTTC.

This clonotype has at least ten counts. The chain uses TRBV12-3 or TRBV12-4 and TRBJ2-7, with D possibly TRBD1 on 6 matching bases. This CDR3 has 13 amino acids. V gave up 5 bases and J gave up 1 base, with 9 bases separating them. CDR3: CASSRTESYEQYF. DNA for the CDR3: TGTGCCAGCAGTCGGACAGAATCCTACGAGCAGTACTTC.

This clonotype was seen ten or more times. At one boundary the junction diverges from the germline segment, which might be a read error. This chain links TRBV4-1 with TRBJ2-2; 8 bases match TRBD1. This CDR3 has 16 amino acids. Per the germline V gene, CDR1 is MGHRA and CDR2 is YSYEKL. Here the CDR3 reads CASSQAWTGTWGELLF. The CDR3 DNA is TGCGCCAGCAGCCAAGCATGGACAGGGACGTGGGGGGAGCTGTTGTTT.

Only a few counts were recorded for this clonotype. CDR3 loop: CASRRQEADTQYF. In nucleotides, the CDR3 is TGTGCCAGCAGGAGACAGGAAGCAGATACGCAGTATTTT. The genes are TRBV6-5 and TRBJ2-3, with TRBD1 as a possible D gene (6 bases). Germline CDR1 is MNHEY and CDR2 is SVGAGI. The CDR3 length is 13 residues. Trimming took off 6 bases at V and 4 bases at J, with 11 bases between the two ends.

This clonotype was seen repeatedly, ten times or more. The chain is built from TRBV6-2 or TRBV6-3 and TRBJ2-3; D is uncertain. CDR1 MNHEY and CDR2 SVGEGT come from the germline V gene. The CDR3 totals 12 residues. Trimming cost V 4 bases and J 5 bases, with 7 bases left between them. The CDR3 DNA follows: TGTGCCAGCAGTTTTTCCGGAGATACGCAGTATTTT. Amino acids: CASSFSGDTQYF.

This clonotype was observed a handful of times. This chain links TRBV5-6 with TRBJ2-1; D possibly corresponds to TRBD1 (6 bases). Trimming removed 0 bases from V and 2 bases from J, with 12 bases in between. CDR3 length equals 16 residues. Germline CDR1 reads SGHDT; CDR2 reads YYEEEE. CDR3 DNA sequence: TGTGCCAGCAGCTTGGGGGGGCGCCGGGCCTACAATGAGCAGTTCTTC. Encoded protein: CASSLGGRRAYNEQFF.

The chain employs TRBV2 and TRBJ1-2, with TRBD1 as a possible D gene (5 bases). The CDR3 has 15 residues. CDR1 is SNHLY, CDR2 FYNNEI, per germline. Trimming stripped 6 bases from V and 4 bases from J, with 18 bases between. The CDR3: CASRGEHGSGYGYTF. The CDR3 coding sequence is TGTGCCAGCAGGGGGGAACACGGATCGGGCTATGGCTACACCTTC. Complete variable domain (other parts from reference TRBV2 and TRBJ1-2): EPEVTQTPSHQVTQMGQEVILRCVPISNHLYFYWYRQILGQKVEFLVSFYNNEISEKSEIFDDQFSVERPDGSNFTLKIRSTKLEDSAMYFCASRGEHGSGYGYTFGSGTRLTVV.

There are a few counts of this clonotype. The V and J genes are TRBV29-1 and TRBJ2-3; D is unresolved. The CDR3 length is 14 residues. V was clipped by 1 base and J by 5 bases, with 13 bases between them. Germline lookup yields CDR1 SQVTM and CDR2 ANQGSEA. The CDR3 DNA sequence: TGCAGCGTTGAAGTTGAAGTCTCACAAGATACGCAGTATTTT. Translated, it gives CSVEVEVSQDTQYF.

This clonotype was seen at least ten times. V and J are TRBV20-1 and TRBJ2-1, with a possible D match to TRBD1 (6 bases). The CDR3 is 14 residues long. The V end lost 6 bases, the J end lost 1 base, and 13 bases lay between the germline ends. Germline V gene data show CDR1 as DFQATT and CDR2 as SNEGSKA (reference sequence). CDR3 bases: TGCAGTGCCACTAAGACAGGTTCCTACAATGAGCAGTTCTTC. Its protein is CSATKTGSYNEQFF.

As to this clonotype: The CDR3 carries no conserved terminal phenylalanine or tryptophan, so it likely arises from a read error. It is unclear where the CDR3 begins or ends on the DNA, so no DNA is shown, and the CDR3 is as TCRdb lists it. The chain couples TRBV4-3 to TRBJ1-2. The CDR3 length equals 8 residues, ends included. Germline-derived CDR1 and CDR2 are LGHNA and YSLEER. The CDR3 spells CASSQENA.

Comments on this clonotype: The junction departs from germline at one end; a sequencing error may be responsible. The chain links TRBV20-1 to TRBJ2-5; D uncertain. This CDR3 spans 11 amino acids. Germline loops: CDR1 DFQATT, CDR2 SNEGSKA (reference sequence). The CDR3 region has the DNA TGCAGTGCCAGAGATTGGGGGACCCAGTACTTC. Its translation: CSARDWGTQYF.

This clonotype was picked up many times. The V gene is TRBV29-1, the J gene TRBJ2-7; the match to TRBD2 covers 13 bases. This CDR3 region has 15 residues. J lost 2 bases, V lost 7 bases, and 8 bases had no gene match. Germline V gives CDR1 SQVTM, CDR2 ANQGSEA. As DNA, the CDR3 is TGCAGCGCGTACCTGACTAGCGGGAGGACCTACGAGCAGTACTTC. This gives the protein CSAYLTSGRTYEQYF.

In its sample, this clonotype was seen many times. The rearrangement uses TRBV20-1 and TRBJ1-3; 7 bases are shared with TRBD1. The CDR3 length is 15 residues. Germline V CDR1 and CDR2: DFQATT, SNEGSKA (reference sequence). Unmatched junction bases numbered 3, after V lost 1 base and J lost 0 bases. This CDR3 reads CSARGTGTSGNTIYF. The CDR3 DNA is TGCAGTGCTAGAGGGACAGGAACCTCTGGAAACACCATATATTTT.

This clonotype appeared a few times. The V and J genes are TRBV7-6 and TRBJ2-2; 10 bases match TRBD2. The CDR3 is 18 amino acids. Germline values: CDR1 SGHVS, CDR2 FNYEAQ. J was trimmed by 5 bases and V by 1 base; bases with no gene match: 10. The CDR3 nucleotides read TGTGCCAGCAGCTTAGAGCCCAGCGGGAGGGCCGGAACCGGGGAGCTGTTTTTT. Protein sequence: CASSLEPSGRAGTGELFF.

On this clonotype itself: A much larger clone differs from this one at a single base, so this may be a read error. The CDR3 DNA reads TGCAGTGCTGGCCCCGGGAACTCTAGAAACACCATATATTTT. Encoded protein: CSAGPGNSRNTIYF. This chain joins TRBV20-1 and TRBJ1-3; D gene ambiguous. The CDR3 is 14 amino acids. CDR1 is DFQATT, CDR2 SNEGSKA, per germline (reference sequence).

Notes on this clonotype: A single base separates this from a much larger clone, so it may be a read error. The chain is built from TRBV9 and TRBJ2-1, with TRBD2 as a possible D gene (7 bases). This CDR3 spans 14 amino acids. V lost 3 bases and J 9 bases, leaving 16 bases between the germline ends. The germline V gene has CDR1 SGDLS and CDR2 YYNGEE. The CDR3, as DNA: TGTGCCAGCAGCGACCGGGGGGCGGTTCGTGAGCAGTTCTTC. Its translation is CASSDRGAVREQFF.

The gene calls are TRBV7-6 and TRBJ2-3; TRBD2 agrees at 10 bases. The CDR3 is 18 residues long. Per germline, CDR1 SGHVS and CDR2 FNYEAQ. V trimming: 1 base; J trimming: 2 bases; junction bases outside the gene matches: 9. The CDR3 nucleotides are TGTGCCAGCAGCTTAGAGGGGACTAGCGCGGGGACCACAGATACGCAGTATTTT. Protein product: CASSLEGTSAGTTDTQYF.

As to this clonotype: This may come from a read error, since a much larger clone is one base off. The chain recombines TRBV18 with TRBJ2-7; the match to TRBD1 covers 8 bases. Germline V gene lookup returns CDR1 KGHSH and CDR2 LQKENI. The CDR3 runs 14 residues. V was clipped by 6 bases and J by 2 bases; unmatched bases: 6. This CDR3 is CASSSGQVPYEQYF. CDR3 DNA sequence: TGTGCCAGCTCCTCGGGACAGGTTCCCTACGAGCAGTACTTC.

Concerning this clonotype itself: A junction boundary mismatches the germline segment, possibly from a read error. V and J are TRBV7-7 and TRBJ2-7; TRBD1 might be the D (6 bases). CDR1 and CDR2 (germline): SSHAT, FNYEAQ (reference sequence). The CDR3 sequence is 18 residues long. CDR3 coding DNA: TGTGCTAGCAGCTTAGCCGCGGTCCGGGACACCTACTCCTACGAGCAGTACTTC. Amino acid sequence: CASSLAAVRDTYSYEQYF. The full variable domain, its missing parts supplied by reference TRBV7-7 and TRBJ2-7, is GAGVSQSPRYKVTKRGQDVTLRCDPISSHATLYWYQQALGQGPEFLTYFNYEAQPDKSGLPSDRFSAERPEGSISTLTIQRTEQRDSAMYRCASSLAAVRDTYSYEQYFGPGTRLTVT.

This clonotype was recorded at least ten times. V usage is TRBV2 and J usage is TRBJ2-5; 9 bases line up with TRBD1. J lost 4 bases, V lost 7 bases, and 7 bases had no gene match. Germline V gene lookup returns CDR1 SNHLY and CDR2 FYNNEI. This CDR3 has 14 residues. CDR3 in DNA: TGTGCCAGCAAACGGGACAGGGCAGGAGAGACCCAGTACTTC. This translates into CASKRDRAGETQYF.

This clonotype was seen at least ten times. V usage is TRBV7-9 and J usage is TRBJ1-6, with 7 bases lining up with TRBD1. This CDR3 comprises 16 residues. Germline CDR1 reads SEHNR; CDR2 reads FQNEAQ (reference sequence). The ends lost 1 base at V and 5 bases at J; junction bases unmatched: 5. The CDR3: CASSLESGGNNSPLHF. The CDR3 DNA follows: TGTGCCAGCAGCTTAGAGTCAGGGGGTAATAATTCACCCCTCCACTTT.

This clonotype was seen ten or more times. The rearrangement uses TRBV6-5 and TRBJ1-2; D uncertain. Trimming left V 6 bases short and J 5 bases short, with 10 bases between. The CDR3 has 12 amino acids. CDR1 is MNHEY and CDR2 is SVGAGI in the germline V gene. CDR3 sequence: CASSRQGYGYTF. The CDR3 region has the DNA TGTGCCAGCAGCCGGCAAGGGTATGGCTACACCTTC.

This chain uses TRBV11-2 with TRBJ1-2; no clear D. The CDR3 covers 16 residues. Trimming stripped 1 base from V and 0 bases from J, with 12 bases between. Germline V gives CDR1 SGHAT, CDR2 FQNNGV. The CDR3 region has the DNA TGTGCCAGCAGCTTAGGGGTGGGAGGGCCTAACTATGGCTACACCTTC. Encoded protein: CASSLGVGGPNYGYTF.

There are many counts of this clonotype. The rearrangement uses TRBV30 and TRBJ1-2, with D possibly matching TRBD1 (5 bases). V lost 1 base and J 2 bases, leaving 8 bases between the germline ends. The CDR3 has 13 residues. The germline CDR1 and CDR2 sequences are GTSNPN and SVGIG (reference sequence). The CDR3 sequence is CAWSAGMNYGYTF. The CDR3 DNA reads as TGTGCCTGGAGTGCAGGGATGAACTATGGCTACACCTTC.

In its sample, this clonotype was seen many times. The V gene is TRBV5-1, the J gene TRBJ1-3; 8 bases agree with TRBD1. Trimming at V came to 3 bases and at J to 2 bases, leaving 4 bases not matched to a gene. This CDR3 contains 15 residues. The germline CDR1 and CDR2 sequences are SGHRS and YFSETQ. The chain's CDR3 is CASSWAGGAGNTIYF. DNA of the CDR3: TGCGCCAGCAGCTGGGCAGGGGGCGCTGGAAACACCATATATTTT.

This clonotype has ten or more counts. The genes are TRBV19 and TRBJ1-3; 11 bases line up with TRBD1. There are 16 residues in the CDR3. V was clipped by 6 bases and J by 2 bases; unmatched bases: 6. The germline gives CDR1 LNHDA, CDR2 SQIVND (reference sequence). The CDR3 DNA reads as TGTGCCAGTAGGGATCCGGGACAGGGGGCTGGAAACACCATATATTTT. Translated: CASRDPGQGAGNTIYF.

The chain recombines TRBV10-3 with TRBJ2-5; D is ambiguous. The CDR3 is made up of 12 amino acids. Germline values: CDR1 ENHRY, CDR2 SYGVKD. V was clipped by 2 bases and J by 5 bases, with 6 bases between them. The CDR3 nucleotides read TGTGCCATCAGTGAGGGAAATGAGACCCAGTACTTC. As protein: CAISEGNETQYF.

This clonotype has ten or more counts. The V and J genes are TRBV7-9 and TRBJ1-3, with D hard to call. The CDR3 covers 14 residues. Trimming left V 1 base short and J 0 bases short, with 4 bases between. Looked up from germline, CDR1 is SEHNR and CDR2 is FQNEAQ (reference sequence). CDR3 DNA: TGTGCCAGCAGCTTAGGAGGCTCTGGAAACACCATATATTTT. This sequence encodes CASSLGGSGNTIYF. Full variable domain (outside the CDR3, taken from reference TRBV7-9 and TRBJ1-3): DTGVSQNPRHKITKRGQNVTFRCDPISEHNRLYWYRQTLGQGPEFLTYFQNEAQLEKSRLLSDRFSAERPKGSFSTLEIQRTEQGDSAMYLCASSLGGSGNTIYFGEGSWLTVV.

This clonotype was detected many times. V and J are TRBV5-8 and TRBJ2-1; tentatively, D is TRBD2 (6 bases). The V gene lost 4 bases and the J gene lost 12 bases, with 20 bases spanning the gap. CDR1 and CDR2 from the germline V gene are SGHTS and YDEGEE. This CDR3 comprises 14 residues. This CDR3 is CASSLLGRGDGQFF. In nucleotides, the CDR3 is TGTGCCAGCAGCCTTCTAGGGCGGGGCGATGGGCAGTTCTTC.

The genes are TRBV20-1 and TRBJ2-3; 11 bases match TRBD2. This CDR3 comprises 14 residues. Germline values: CDR1 DFQATT, CDR2 SNEGSKA (reference sequence). Unmatched junction bases numbered 6, after V lost 6 bases and J lost 4 bases. The CDR3 is CSAQTSGASDTQYF. CDR3 coding DNA: TGCAGTGCCCAGACTAGCGGGGCATCAGATACGCAGTATTTT.